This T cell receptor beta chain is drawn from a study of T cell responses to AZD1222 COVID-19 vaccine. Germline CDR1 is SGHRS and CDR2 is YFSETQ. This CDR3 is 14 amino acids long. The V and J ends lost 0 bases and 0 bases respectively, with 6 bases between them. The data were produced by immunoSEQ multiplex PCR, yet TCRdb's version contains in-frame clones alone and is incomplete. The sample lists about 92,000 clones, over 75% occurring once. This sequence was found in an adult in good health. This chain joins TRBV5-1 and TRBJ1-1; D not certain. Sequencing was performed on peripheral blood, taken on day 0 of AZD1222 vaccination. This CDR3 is CASSLGVLNTEAFF. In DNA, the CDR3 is TGCGCCAGCAGCTTGGGGGTCTTGAACACTGAAGCTTTCTTT.